The 32 T cell receptor beta chains below were found in one sample sequenced in a study of identical twins. One entry per CDR3 protein results from TCRdb running MiXCR on the 5' RACE reads. The sample records about 240,000 distinct CDR3 sequences, about 11% being singletons. Sequenced: memory T cells sorted from blood. The origin of the receptors is a man aged 50 to 59 in good health.

This clonotype was detected many times. The rearrangement links TRBV29-1 to TRBJ1-3, with 7 bases that match TRBD1. This CDR3 is built from 14 residues. Trimming at V came to 6 bases and at J to 0 bases, leaving 5 bases not matched to a gene. Germline CDR1 reads SQVTM; CDR2 reads ANQGSEA. The CDR3 DNA sequence: TGCAGCGTGACCAGGGACAGCTCTGGAAACACCATATATTTT. Amino acids: CSVTRDSSGNTIYF.

This clonotype was seen at least ten times. The genes are TRBV20-1 and TRBJ2-1, with D possibly called TRBD1 or TRBD2 (6 bases each). Germline V gives CDR1 DFQATT, CDR2 SNEGSKA (reference sequence). V lost 0 bases and J lost 15, with 18 bases in between. The CDR3 contains 13 residues. The CDR3 DNA is TGCAGTGCTAGAGAGGGGGGCGACTTGACGCCGTTCTTC. Translated: CSAREGGDLTPFF.

This clonotype was picked up many times. The chain joins TRBV5-1 to TRBJ2-7, with 10 bases identical to TRBD1. Germline V gives CDR1 SGHRS, CDR2 YFSETQ. This CDR3 region has 16 residues. With 4 bases clipped from V and 1 base from J, the junction kept 8 bases outside the gene matches. The CDR3: CASSAAGTGVSYEQYF. The CDR3 DNA reads TGCGCCAGCAGCGCAGCCGGGACAGGGGTTTCCTACGAGCAGTACTTC. Drawing the rest from reference TRBV5-1 and TRBJ2-7, the complete variable domain is KAGVTQTPRYLIKTRGQQVTLSCSPISGHRSVSWYQQTPGQGLQFLFEYFSETQRNKGNFPGRFSGRQFSNSRSEMNVSTLELGDSALYLCASSAAGTGVSYEQYFGPGTRLTVT.

This clonotype was counted at least ten times. This chain links TRBV5-5 with TRBJ2-5; either TRBD1 or TRBD2 may fit D (5 bases each). Trimming removed 0 bases at V and 2 bases at J, with 11 bases between. This CDR3 contains 15 residues. CDR1 and CDR2 (germline): SGHKS, YYEKEE (reference sequence). For the CDR3, the DNA is TGTGCCAGCAGCTTGGGAGAGGGGCGGCAAGAGACCCAGTACTTC. The encoded protein is CASSLGEGRQETQYF.

A remark on this clonotype: Sequence at one end of the junction differs from germline and may be a read error. In nucleotides, the CDR3 is TGTGCCTGCAGCTTCCGGACAGGGTATCACTACGAGCAGTACTTC. Translation: CACSFRTGYHYEQYF. The chain carries TRBV3-1 and TRBJ2-7, with TRBD1 identical over 8 bases. Per the germline V gene, CDR1 is LGHDT and CDR2 is YNNKEL (reference sequence). The CDR3 is 15 residues long.

This clonotype was detected ten times or more. The chain uses TRBV29-1 and TRBJ2-1; possibly TRBD1 for D (6 bases). There are 12 residues in the CDR3. Trimming took off 3 bases at V and 12 bases at J, with 15 bases between the two ends. Germline V CDR1 and CDR2: SQVTM, ANQGSEA. The CDR3, as DNA: TGCAGCGTTGAGGATCAGGGGCAAAGGCAGTTCTTC. Translated: CSVEDQGQRQFF.

This clonotype was counted many times. The rearrangement links TRBV4-3 to TRBJ1-1; D not resolved. This CDR3 has 14 amino acids. Between the trimmed V and J ends, which lost 0 bases and 1 base, there was a span of 6 bases. Germline loops: CDR1 LGHNA, CDR2 YSLEER. The CDR3 DNA follows: TGCGCCAGCAGCCAAGACGGTAGGAACACTGAAGCTTTCTTT. Its translation: CASSQDGRNTEAFF.

The chain recombines TRBV11-3 with TRBJ2-3, with 9 bases fitting TRBD2. J gave up 5 bases and V 4 bases, and 4 bases lay outside the gene matches. Germline V lookup: CDR1 SGHNT, CDR2 YENEEA. The CDR3 covers 14 residues. The CDR3, as DNA: TGTGCCAGCAGCTCACGAGCGGGGGGAGATACGCAGTATTTT. Its translation: CASSSRAGGDTQYF.

This clonotype was found many times. CDR3 loop: CATIRSQVRQPQHF. The DNA of the CDR3 is TGTGCCACTATAAGATCCCAGGTTCGGCAGCCCCAGCATTTT. The genes are TRBV28 and TRBJ1-5; no definite D call. CDR1 MDHEN and CDR2 SYDVKM come from the germline V gene. CDR3 size: 14 residues. V was clipped by 10 bases and J by 7 bases, with 20 bases between them.

The chain employs TRBV6-1 and TRBJ2-5; a weak D match, TRBD1 (5 bases). Germline CDR1 and CDR2: MNHNS and SASEGT. CDR3 size: 15 residues. The ends were cut back, 6 bases at V and 3 bases at J, with 17 bases in the middle. CDR3: CASSPSRSREETQYF. DNA of the CDR3: TGTGCCAGCAGCCCCAGTAGGTCCAGGGAAGAGACCCAGTACTTC.

This clonotype was detected only a few times. The chain links TRBV9 to TRBJ2-5, with D hard to call. Trimming stripped 0 bases from V and 1 base from J, with 13 bases between. The CDR3 is 16 residues long. CDR1 is SGDLS and CDR2 is YYNGEE in the germline V gene. The CDR3 protein is CASSVGVTASQETQYF. CDR3 sequence (DNA): TGTGCCAGCAGCGTAGGGGTAACGGCCTCCCAAGAGACCCAGTACTTC.

CDR3 protein: CSAHLQETEAFF. CDR3 bases: TGCAGTGCCCATCTACAGGAAACTGAAGCTTTCTTT. The chain combines TRBV20-1 with TRBJ1-1; D possibly corresponds to TRBD1 (5 bases). Per the germline V gene, CDR1 is DFQATT and CDR2 is SNEGSKA (reference sequence). The CDR3 is 12 residues long. V was clipped by 6 bases and J by 5 bases, with 13 bases between them.

The chain uses TRBV9 and TRBJ2-1; no reliable D call. V was shortened by 3 bases and J by 7 bases, with 11 bases between the two germline ends. Germline CDR1 and CDR2: SGDLS and YYNGEE. This CDR3 contains 13 residues. The CDR3 DNA sequence: TGTGCCAGCAGCGCGGGTCCGGATAATGAGCAGTTCTTC. Its translation is CASSAGPDNEQFF.

This clonotype came up a few times. The V call is TRBV20-1, the J call TRBJ2-7; 7 nucleotides line up with TRBD1. The CDR3 sequence is 13 residues long. From germline, CDR1 is DFQATT and CDR2 SNEGSKA (reference sequence). CDR3 residues: CQSRQAGGYEQYF. In DNA form, the CDR3 reads TGCCAGTCCAGGCAGGCAGGGGGCTACGAGCAGTACTTC.

The V call is TRBV2, the J call TRBJ2-1, with 10 bases aligning to TRBD2. Germline values: CDR1 SNHLY, CDR2 FYNNEI. The CDR3 covers 17 residues. Trimming took 2 bases from V and 4 from J; bases not matched to a gene: 8. The CDR3 DNA sequence: TGTGCCAGCAGTGAACCGGGGAGAGCGGGGGGGTACAATGAGCAGTTCTTC. Amino acid sequence: CASSEPGRAGGYNEQFF.

This clonotype has at least ten counts. The chain joins TRBV5-1 to TRBJ2-5; 10 nucleotides align to TRBD2. The ends lost 5 bases at V and 4 bases at J; junction bases unmatched: 11. Germline V gene sequence: CDR1 SGHRS, CDR2 YFSETQ. CDR3 size: 16 residues. This chain's CDR3 is CASSPDSGRSGETQYF. The CDR3 region has the DNA TGCGCCAGCAGTCCTGATAGCGGGAGGAGCGGAGAGACCCAGTACTTC.

The chain combines TRBV6-2 or TRBV6-3 with TRBJ2-1, with 9 bases fitting TRBD2. Germline values: CDR1 MNHEY, CDR2 SVGEGT. Germline trimming cut 2 bases from V and 0 bases from J; bases unmatched to any gene: 5. The CDR3 spans 17 residues. In DNA, the CDR3 is TGTGCCAGCAGTTACCGGCTAGCGGGGAGCTCCTACAATGAGCAGTTCTTC. It translates to CASSYRLAGSSYNEQFF.

This clonotype was counted many times. V is TRBV7-2 and J is TRBJ2-2; the D gene could be TRBD1 or TRBD2 (5 bases each). The germline V gene has CDR1 SGHTA and CDR2 FQGNSA. V gave up 2 bases and J gave up 0 bases, with 7 bases separating them. This CDR3 spans 15 amino acids. This chain's CDR3 is CASSLRGANTGELFF. The DNA for the CDR3 is TGTGCCAGCAGCTTAAGAGGGGCGAACACCGGGGAGCTGTTTTTT. The full variable domain, rest sourced from reference TRBV7-2 and TRBJ2-2, is GAGVSQSPSNKVTEKGKDVELRCDPISGHTALYWYRQSLGQGLEFLIYFQGNSAPDKSGLPSDRFSAERTGGSVSTLTIQRTQQEDSAVYLCASSLRGANTGELFFGEGSRLTVL.

This chain connects TRBV4-2 to TRBJ1-4; no definite D call. The germline V gene encodes CDR1 LGHNA and CDR2 YNFKEQ. This CDR3 has 13 residues. Trimming removed 0 bases from V and 11 bases from J, with 10 bases in between. The DNA for the CDR3 is TGTGCCAGCAGCCAAGATCTTAGGGTTAAACTGTTTTTT. Translating gives CASSQDLRVKLFF.

This clonotype was detected a few times. The chain links TRBV20-1 to TRBJ1-1, with D perhaps TRBD1 (6 bases). The V gene lost 0 bases and the J gene lost 5 bases, with 16 bases spanning the gap. The CDR3 runs 15 residues. CDR1 and CDR2 from the germline V gene are DFQATT and SNEGSKA (reference sequence). This CDR3 reads CSARDPRGSSTEAFF. The CDR3 DNA sequence: TGCAGTGCTAGAGATCCCAGGGGATCGTCGACTGAAGCTTTCTTT.

The chain carries TRBV18 and TRBJ1-3; TRBD1 matches 8 bases. Germline assignment: CDR1 KGHSH and CDR2 LQKENI. The CDR3 loop spans 13 amino acids. The trim removed 6 bases at V and 15 bases at J, leaving 13 bases unmatched. CDR3: CASSRTTPGQAYF. In DNA form, the CDR3 reads TGTGCCAGCTCCCGGACCACGCCGGGACAGGCATATTTT.

The J gene is TRBJ1-5, the V gene TRBV4-1; TRBD1 aligns across 7 bases. The V gene's germline CDR1 is MGHRA and CDR2 YSYEKL. The CDR3 spans 14 residues. V lost 3 bases to trimming and J lost 3 bases; unmatched junction nucleotides: 2. CDR3 nucleotide sequence: TGCGCCAGCAGCCACGGACAGGTCAATCAGCCCCAGCATTTT. This translates into CASSHGQVNQPQHF.

This clonotype was seen only a few times. This CDR3 is CASSRPGQGINEQYF. CDR3 coding DNA: TGTGCCAGCAGCCGTCCGGGACAGGGAATCAACGAGCAGTACTTC. V is TRBV14 and J is TRBJ2-7; 9 nucleotides agree with TRBD1. CDR1 SGHDN and CDR2 FVKESK come from the germline V gene. This CDR3 is 15 amino acids long. Trimming removed 4 bases from V and 5 bases from J; junction bases left unmatched: 9.

This chain uses TRBV2 with TRBJ2-7, with 11 bases identical to TRBD2. The germline V gene encodes CDR1 SNHLY and CDR2 FYNNEI. This CDR3 comprises 15 residues. V trimming: 3 bases; J trimming: 4 bases; junction bases outside the gene matches: 5. The CDR3 loop is CASSDLAGGVYEQYF. DNA for the CDR3: TGTGCCAGCAGTGACCTAGCGGGAGGTGTGTACGAGCAGTACTTC.

For the CDR3, the DNA is TGCAGTGCTTGGGCCCAGGGGGCCGAGTATGAAAAACTGTTTTTT. Translating gives CSAWAQGAEYEKLFF. The chain is built from TRBV20-1 and TRBJ1-4, with 8 bases matching TRBD1. Trimming at V came to 5 bases and at J to 6 bases, leaving 11 bases not matched to a gene. The CDR3 is made up of 15 amino acids. Germline CDR1 DFQATT, CDR2 SNEGSKA (reference sequence).

CDR3 protein: CASSPSTSGGVYEQYF. DNA for the CDR3: TGTGCCAGCAGCCCCTCGACTAGCGGAGGGGTTTACGAGCAGTACTTC. The V call is TRBV7-2, the J call TRBJ2-7; 9 bases map to TRBD2. This CDR3 is built from 16 residues. CDR1 is SGHTA and CDR2 is FQGNSA in the germline V gene. The V and J ends lost 5 bases and 4 bases, in that order; junction bases with no gene match: 12. Using reference TRBV7-2 and TRBJ2-7 for the parts outside the CDR3, the full variable domain is GAGVSQSPSNKVTEKGKDVELRCDPISGHTALYWYRQSLGQGLEFLIYFQGNSAPDKSGLPSDRFSAERTGGSVSTLTIQRTQQEDSAVYLCASSPSTSGGVYEQYFGPGTRLTVT.

This clonotype was detected ten times or more. CDR3 sequence reads: CSASSGPLKQETQYF. DNA for the CDR3: TGCAGTGCTAGCTCGGGACCACTTAAACAAGAGACCCAGTACTTC. The chain uses TRBV20-1 and TRBJ2-5, with D perhaps given as TRBD1 or TRBD2 (5 bases each). Germline CDR1 DFQATT, CDR2 SNEGSKA (reference sequence). The ends were cut back, 3 bases at V and 2 bases at J, with 16 bases in the middle. There are 15 residues in the CDR3.

This clonotype was found a few times. This chain connects TRBV6-6 to TRBJ1-2; 7 positions agree with TRBD1. Germline V lookup: CDR1 MNHNY, CDR2 SVGAGI (reference sequence). This CDR3 has 13 residues. V lost 4 bases, J lost 4 bases, and 3 bases stayed unmatched. The CDR3 loop reads CASSSRDSYGYTF. Here the CDR3 DNA reads TGTGCCAGCAGTTCCCGGGACAGCTATGGCTACACCTTC.

This clonotype has just a few counts. CDR3 nucleotide sequence: TGTGCCATCAGGGGACCCTCCTACGAGCAGTACTTC. The encoded protein is CAIRGPSYEQYF. The V gene is TRBV24-1, the J gene TRBJ2-7, with TRBD1 as a possible D gene (6 bases). Germline CDR1 KGHDR, CDR2 SFDVKD. This CDR3 has 12 amino acids. Trimming pared 11 bases from V and 0 bases from J, leaving 10 bases between.

This clonotype has ten or more counts. CDR3 sequence reads: CASSSGQGDQPQHF. Here the CDR3 DNA reads TGTGCCAGCAGCAGCGGACAGGGTGATCAGCCCCAGCATTTT. The genes are TRBV28 and TRBJ1-5; 8 bases fit TRBD1. The CDR3 sequence is 14 residues long. Unmatched junction bases numbered 6, after V lost 6 bases and J lost 5 bases. The germline gives CDR1 MDHEN, CDR2 SYDVKM. Full variable domain (missing parts from reference TRBV28 and TRBJ1-5): DVKVTQSSRYLVKRTGEKVFLECVQDMDHENMFWYRQDPGLGLRLIYFSYDVKMKEKGDIPEGYSVSREKKERFSLILESASTNQTSMYLCASSSGQGDQPQHFGDGTRLSIL.

The rearrangement links TRBV5-1 to TRBJ1-1; D ambiguous. The length of the CDR3 is 14 residues. CDR1 SGHRS and CDR2 YFSETQ come from the germline V gene. Trimming took off 4 bases at V and 4 bases at J, with 14 bases between the two ends. The chain's CDR3 is CASSTDPPGTEAFF. Here the CDR3 DNA reads TGCGCCAGCAGCACGGACCCCCCCGGCACTGAAGCTTTCTTT.

V and J are TRBV11-2 and TRBJ2-7, with a tentative D call TRBD2 (6 bases). The CDR3 totals 17 residues. From germline, CDR1 is SGHAT and CDR2 FQNNGV. The V and J ends lost 5 bases and 4 bases respectively, with 24 bases between them. The CDR3 loop is CASSGGTLMTAQYEQYF. CDR3 sequence (DNA): TGTGCCAGCAGCGGAGGGACCTTAATGACCGCGCAGTACGAGCAGTACTTC.